This T cell receptor (beta chain) was recorded in a study of cytomegalovirus exposure and HLA in healthy donors. Study-wide results and limits: In vitro assays verified that a few CMV-associated chains recognized CMV antigens specifically. For TCR beta chains, V- and J-gene trimming was later linked to a missense DCLRE1C variant. Fewer N-insertions (relative to the approximately 700-donor mean) were reportedly seen in an Asian-associated ancestry cluster in a later analysis.

With respect to this clone: Its specificity is not known.

Both 60 Vbeta primers and 13 Jbeta primers went into the PCR. Produced via immunoSEQ multiplex PCR; TCRdb's table is partial and in-frame only. The table lists 90,000 to 95,000 clones, roughly 80% of them singletons. In germline, CDR1 is SGHAT, CDR2 FQNNGV. V shed 3 bases and J shed 5 bases, with 17 bases lying between them. The CDR3 consists of 15 residues. This clonotype originated in a girl aged 2-15 years in good health and CMV-seropositive. The material sequenced was PBMCs. The chain couples TRBV11-2 to TRBJ2-7; TRBD2 might be the D (5 bases). CDR3: CASSFSPVDYHEQYF. In DNA, the CDR3 is TGTGCCAGCAGCTTCTCCCCTGTAGACTACCACGAGCAGTACTTC.